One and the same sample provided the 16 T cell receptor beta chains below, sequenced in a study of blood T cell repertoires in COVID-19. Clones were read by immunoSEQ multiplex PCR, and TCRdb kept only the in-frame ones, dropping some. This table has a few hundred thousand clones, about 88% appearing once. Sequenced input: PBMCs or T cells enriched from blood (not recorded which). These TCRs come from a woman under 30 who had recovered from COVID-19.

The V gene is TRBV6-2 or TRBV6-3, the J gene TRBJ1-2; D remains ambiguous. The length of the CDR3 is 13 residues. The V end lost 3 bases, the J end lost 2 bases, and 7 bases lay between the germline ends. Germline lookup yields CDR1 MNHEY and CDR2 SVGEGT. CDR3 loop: CASSYGTNYGYTF. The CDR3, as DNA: TGTGCCAGCAGTTATGGCACCAACTATGGCTACACCTTC.

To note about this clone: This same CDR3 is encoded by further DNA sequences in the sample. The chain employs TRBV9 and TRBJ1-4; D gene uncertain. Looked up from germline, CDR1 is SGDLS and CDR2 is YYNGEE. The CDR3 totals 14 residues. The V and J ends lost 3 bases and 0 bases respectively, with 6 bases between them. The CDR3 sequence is CASSAGTTNEKLFF. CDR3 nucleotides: TGTGCCAGCAGCGCGGGAACAACTAATGAAAAACTGTTTTTT.

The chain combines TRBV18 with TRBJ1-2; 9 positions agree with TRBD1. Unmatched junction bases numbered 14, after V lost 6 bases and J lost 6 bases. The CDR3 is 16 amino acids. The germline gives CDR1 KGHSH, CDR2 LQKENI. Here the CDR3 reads CASSLTGGQGVDGYTF. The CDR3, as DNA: TGTGCCAGCTCCCTCACGGGGGGACAGGGAGTGGATGGCTACACCTTC.

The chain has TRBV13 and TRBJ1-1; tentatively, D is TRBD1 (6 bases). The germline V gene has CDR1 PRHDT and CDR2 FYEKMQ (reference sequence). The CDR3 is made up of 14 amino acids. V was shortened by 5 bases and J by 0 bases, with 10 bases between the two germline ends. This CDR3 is CASSPQGMNTEAFF. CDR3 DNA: TGTGCCAGCAGCCCGCAGGGGATGAACACTGAAGCTTTCTTT. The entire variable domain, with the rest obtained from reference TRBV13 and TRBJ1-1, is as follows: AAGVIQSPRHLIKEKRETATLKCYPIPRHDTVYWYQQGPGQDPQFLISFYEKMQSDKGSIPDRFSAQQFSDYHSELNMSSLELGDSALYFCASSPQGMNTEAFFGQGTRLTVV.

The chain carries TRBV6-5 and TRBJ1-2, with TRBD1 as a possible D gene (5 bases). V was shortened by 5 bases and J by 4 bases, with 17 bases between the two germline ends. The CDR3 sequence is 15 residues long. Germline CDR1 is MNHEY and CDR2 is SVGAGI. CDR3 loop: CASSPPRPRGYGYTF. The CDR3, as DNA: TGTGCCAGCAGTCCCCCCAGGCCAAGGGGCTATGGCTACACCTTC.

The CDR3 region has the DNA TGCAGCGTCCCAGGGGGGATCGGGTCTGAAGCTTTCTTT. Amino acids: CSVPGGIGSEAFF. The rearrangement links TRBV29-1 to TRBJ1-1, with TRBD1 matching 7 bases. The V segment lost 6 bases and the J segment 6 bases; nucleotides outside the gene matches: 10. CDR3 size: 13 residues. The germline CDR1 and CDR2 sequences are SQVTM and ANQGSEA.

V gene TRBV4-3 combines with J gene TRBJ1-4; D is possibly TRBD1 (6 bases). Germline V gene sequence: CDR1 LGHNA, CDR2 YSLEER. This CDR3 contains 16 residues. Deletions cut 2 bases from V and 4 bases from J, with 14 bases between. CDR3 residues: CASSQNGQFYNEKLFF. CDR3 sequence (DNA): TGCGCCAGCAGCCAAAATGGACAGTTCTATAATGAAAAACTGTTTTTT.

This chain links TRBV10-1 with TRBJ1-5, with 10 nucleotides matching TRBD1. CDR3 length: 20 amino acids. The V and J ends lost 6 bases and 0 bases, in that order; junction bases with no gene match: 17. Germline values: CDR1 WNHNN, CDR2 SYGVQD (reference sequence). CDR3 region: CASSEKDRGMLCFSNQPQHF. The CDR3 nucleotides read TGCGCCAGCAGCGAGAAGGACAGGGGGATGCTATGCTTTAGCAATCAGCCCCAGCATTTT.

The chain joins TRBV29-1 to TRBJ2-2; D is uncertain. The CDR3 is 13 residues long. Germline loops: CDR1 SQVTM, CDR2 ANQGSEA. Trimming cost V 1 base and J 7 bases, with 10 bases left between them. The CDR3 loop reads CSVEGLGDGELFF. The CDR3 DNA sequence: TGCAGCGTTGAAGGGCTAGGTGACGGGGAGCTGTTTTTT.

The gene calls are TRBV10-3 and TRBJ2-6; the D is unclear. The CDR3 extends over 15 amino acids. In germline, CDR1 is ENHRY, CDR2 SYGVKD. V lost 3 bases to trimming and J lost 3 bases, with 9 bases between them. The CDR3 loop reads CAISDSTDGANVLTF. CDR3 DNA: TGTGCCATCAGTGATTCAACAGATGGGGCCAACGTCCTGACTTTC.

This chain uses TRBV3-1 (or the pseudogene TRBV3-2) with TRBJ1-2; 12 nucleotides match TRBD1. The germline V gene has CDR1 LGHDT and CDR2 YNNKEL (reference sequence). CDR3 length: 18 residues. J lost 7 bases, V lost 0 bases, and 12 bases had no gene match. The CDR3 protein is CASSQDRGTGGFNVGYTF. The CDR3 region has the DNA TGTGCCAGCAGCCAAGATCGGGGGACAGGGGGCTTTAACGTTGGCTACACCTTC.

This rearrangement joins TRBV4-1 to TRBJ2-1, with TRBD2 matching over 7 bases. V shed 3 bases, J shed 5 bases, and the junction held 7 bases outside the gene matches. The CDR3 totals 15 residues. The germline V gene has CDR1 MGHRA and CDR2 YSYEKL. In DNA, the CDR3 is TGCGCCAGCAGCCATCACGGGACTACCGACAATGAGCAGTTCTTC. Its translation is CASSHHGTTDNEQFF.

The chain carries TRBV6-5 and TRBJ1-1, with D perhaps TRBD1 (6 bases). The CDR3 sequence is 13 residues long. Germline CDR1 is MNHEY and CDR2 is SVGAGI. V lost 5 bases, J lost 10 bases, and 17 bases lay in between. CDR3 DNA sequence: TGTGCCAGCAGTCTAGGGGGGGGGATGGCAGCTTTCTTT. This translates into CASSLGGGMAAFF.

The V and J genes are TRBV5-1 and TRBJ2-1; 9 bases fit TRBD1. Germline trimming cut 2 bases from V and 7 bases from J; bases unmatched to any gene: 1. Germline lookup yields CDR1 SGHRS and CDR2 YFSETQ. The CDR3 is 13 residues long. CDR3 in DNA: TGCGCCAGCAGCTTCGACAGGGGGAATGAGCAGTTCTTC. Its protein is CASSFDRGNEQFF. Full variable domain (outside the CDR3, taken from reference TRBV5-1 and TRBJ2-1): KAGVTQTPRYLIKTRGQQVTLSCSPISGHRSVSWYQQTPGQGLQFLFEYFSETQRNKGNFPGRFSGRQFSNSRSEMNVSTLELGDSALYLCASSFDRGNEQFFGPGTRLTVL.

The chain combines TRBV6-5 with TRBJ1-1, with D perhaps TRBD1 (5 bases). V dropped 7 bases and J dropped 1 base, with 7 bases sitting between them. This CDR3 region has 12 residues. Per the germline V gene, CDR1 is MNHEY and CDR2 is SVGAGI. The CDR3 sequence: CASKGWNTEAFF. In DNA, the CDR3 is TGTGCCAGCAAGGGGTGGAACACTGAAGCTTTCTTT.

The DNA for the CDR3 is TGTGCCAGCAGGCGAGAGGGACAGAACTATGGCTACACCTTC. It translates to CASRREGQNYGYTF. This sequence joins TRBV6-5 and TRBJ1-2; 7 bases are shared with TRBD1. Germline trimming cut 6 bases from V and 2 bases from J; bases unmatched to any gene: 6. This CDR3 contains 14 residues. Looked up from germline, CDR1 is MNHEY and CDR2 is SVGAGI.